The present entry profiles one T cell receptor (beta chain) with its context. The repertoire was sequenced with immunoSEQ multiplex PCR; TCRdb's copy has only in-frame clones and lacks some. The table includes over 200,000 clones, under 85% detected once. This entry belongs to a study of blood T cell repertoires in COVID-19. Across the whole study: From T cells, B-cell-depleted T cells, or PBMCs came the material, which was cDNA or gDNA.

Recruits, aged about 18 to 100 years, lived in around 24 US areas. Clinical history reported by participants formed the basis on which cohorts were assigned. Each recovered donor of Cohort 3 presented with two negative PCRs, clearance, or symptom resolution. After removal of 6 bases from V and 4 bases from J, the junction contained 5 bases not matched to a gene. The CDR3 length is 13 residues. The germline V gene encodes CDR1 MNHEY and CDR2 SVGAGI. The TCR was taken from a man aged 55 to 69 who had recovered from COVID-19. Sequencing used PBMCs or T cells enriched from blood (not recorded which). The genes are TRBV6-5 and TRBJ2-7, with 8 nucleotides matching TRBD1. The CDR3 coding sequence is TGTGCCAGCAGAAAGGACAGGGATTACGAGCAGTACTTC. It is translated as CASRKDRDYEQYF.